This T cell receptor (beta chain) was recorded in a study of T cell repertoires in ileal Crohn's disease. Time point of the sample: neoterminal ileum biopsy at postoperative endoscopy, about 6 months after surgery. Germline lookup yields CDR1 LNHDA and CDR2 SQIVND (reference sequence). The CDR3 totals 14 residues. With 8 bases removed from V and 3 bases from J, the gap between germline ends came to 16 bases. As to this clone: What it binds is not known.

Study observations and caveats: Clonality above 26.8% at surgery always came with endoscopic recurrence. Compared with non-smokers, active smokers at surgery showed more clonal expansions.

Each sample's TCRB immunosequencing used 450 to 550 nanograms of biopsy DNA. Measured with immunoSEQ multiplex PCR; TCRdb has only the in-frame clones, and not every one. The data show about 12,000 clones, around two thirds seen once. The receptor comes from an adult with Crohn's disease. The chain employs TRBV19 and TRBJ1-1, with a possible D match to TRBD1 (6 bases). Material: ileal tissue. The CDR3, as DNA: TGTGCCAGTTTTCTCAGGGGATCGGACACTGAAGCTTTCTTT. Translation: CASFLRGSDTEAFF.